The 15 T cell receptor beta chains listed next were all sequenced from one sample in a study of shared clonotypes between healthy human individuals. Some clones are missing from TCRdb's copy, which holds only in-frame ones; the method was immunoSEQ multiplex PCR. The data show hundreds of thousands of clones, roughly four fifths seen once. Sequenced material: PBMCs. These receptors were collected from a woman aged 40 to 50 in good health. Some clones in this sample may be carry-over from other donors' samples.

The rearrangement links TRBV27 to TRBJ2-7; D is tentatively TRBD1 or TRBD2 (6 bases each). From germline, CDR1 is MNHEY and CDR2 SMNVEV (reference sequence). The CDR3 is 16 amino acids. Trimming took 5 bases from V and 6 from J, leaving 23 bases between them. The CDR3 DNA reads as TGTGCCAGCAGTCACAACCGGGGGCAAGCGGTAAGCGAGCAGTACTTC. It translates to CASSHNRGQAVSEQYF.

The chain employs TRBV4-2 and TRBJ1-2, with TRBD1 matching over 7 bases. With V trimmed by 3 bases and J by 2 bases, 9 bases remained unmatched. The CDR3 has 16 residues. Germline lookup yields CDR1 LGHNA and CDR2 YNFKEQ. The CDR3 is CASSQEPTGTNYGYTF. The CDR3 bases are TGTGCCAGCAGCCAGGAACCGACAGGGACCAACTATGGCTACACCTTC.

CDR3 residues: CASSFWASGSTDTQYF. The CDR3 DNA is TGTGCCAGCAGTTTCTGGGCTAGCGGAAGCACAGATACGCAGTATTTT. The gene calls are TRBV27 and TRBJ2-3; 7 nucleotides match TRBD2. The germline V gene encodes CDR1 MNHEY and CDR2 SMNVEV (reference sequence). This CDR3 comprises 16 residues. The trim removed 3 bases at V and 0 bases at J, leaving 6 bases unmatched.

This clone has more than one count but fewer than ten. In nucleotides, the CDR3 is TGTGCCAGCAGTTTATGGGATAATCAGCCCCAGCATTTT. This translates into CASSLWDNQPQHF. The chain employs TRBV28 and TRBJ1-5; D not resolved. This CDR3 spans 13 amino acids. The germline gives CDR1 MDHEN, CDR2 SYDVKM. The V end lost 0 bases, the J end lost 4 bases, and 4 bases lay between the germline ends. Looking up the rest from reference TRBV28 and TRBJ1-5 gives the full variable domain: DVKVTQSSRYLVKRTGEKVFLECVQDMDHENMFWYRQDPGLGLRLIYFSYDVKMKEKGDIPEGYSVSREKKERFSLILESASTNQTSMYLCASSLWDNQPQHFGDGTRLSIL.

The chain recombines TRBV6-1 with TRBJ2-7, with D unresolved. Germline V gene sequence: CDR1 MNHNS, CDR2 SASEGT. The CDR3 has 14 residues. The V end lost 4 bases, the J end lost 5 bases, and 15 bases lay between the germline ends. The CDR3 protein is CASSVSSELDEQYF. CDR3 coding DNA: TGTGCCAGCAGTGTTTCATCTGAGTTGGACGAGCAGTACTTC.

The V and J genes are TRBV19 and TRBJ2-7, with D possibly matching TRBD2 (5 bases). The CDR3 totals 13 residues. Trimming shortened V by 8 bases and J by 3 bases, and 14 bases separated the two germline ends. The germline V gene has CDR1 LNHDA and CDR2 SQIVND (reference sequence). CDR3 DNA: TGTGCCAGTTCACCCCCCGGGGACTACGAGCAGTACTTC. It encodes CASSPPGDYEQYF. Full variable domain (outside the CDR3, taken from reference TRBV19 and TRBJ2-7): DGGITQSPKYLFRKEGQNVTLSCEQNLNHDAMYWYRQDPGQGLRLIYYSQIVNDFQKGDIAEGYSVSREKKESFPLTVTSAQKNPTAFYLCASSPPGDYEQYFGPGTRLTVT.

The rearrangement links TRBV28 to TRBJ2-7, with TRBD1 identical over 9 bases. The length of the CDR3 is 14 residues. Germline assignment: CDR1 MDHEN and CDR2 SYDVKM. J lost 3 bases, V lost 5 bases, and 5 bases had no gene match. CDR3 loop: CASSIKDRGYEQYF. CDR3 nucleotides: TGTGCCAGCAGTATCAAGGACAGGGGCTACGAGCAGTACTTC.

This clone was detected many times. The chain is built from TRBV19 and TRBJ2-5; no firm D call. Trimming removed 1 base from V and 5 bases from J, with 8 bases in between. The CDR3 runs to 13 residues. CDR1 is LNHDA and CDR2 is SQIVND in the germline V gene (reference sequence). The CDR3 nucleotides are TGTGCCAGTAGTATAGGCAGTTGGGAGACCCAGTACTTC. Amino acid sequence: CASSIGSWETQYF. The whole variable domain, filled in from reference TRBV19 and TRBJ2-5, reads DGGITQSPKYLFRKEGQNVTLSCEQNLNHDAMYWYRQDPGQGLRLIYYSQIVNDFQKGDIAEGYSVSREKKESFPLTVTSAQKNPTAFYLCASSIGSWETQYFGPGTRLLVL.

This chain links TRBV19 with TRBJ1-1, with D maybe TRBD1 (6 bases). The germline V gene has CDR1 LNHDA and CDR2 SQIVND (reference sequence). CDR3 length equals 17 residues. V lost 2 bases, J lost 3 bases, and 19 bases lay in between. Here the CDR3 DNA reads TGTGCCAGTAGTATACCCAGGCAGGGGCTAGGTGACACTGAAGCTTTCTTT. Protein: CASSIPRQGLGDTEAFF.

This rearrangement joins TRBV20-1 to TRBJ2-5; no clear D gene. The germline V and J ends were trimmed by 4 bases and 4 bases, with 7 bases remaining between them. The CDR3 loop spans 11 amino acids. Germline-derived CDR1 and CDR2 are DFQATT and SNEGSKA (reference sequence). CDR3 in amino acids: CSATRLETQYF. The DNA for the CDR3 is TGCAGTGCTACCCGGCTAGAGACCCAGTACTTC.

J is TRBJ2-6 and V is TRBV4-2, with D tentatively TRBD2 (5 bases). Germline V gives CDR1 LGHNA, CDR2 YNFKEQ. The CDR3 has 19 amino acids. Trimming removed 6 bases at V and 0 bases at J, with 21 bases between. CDR3 sequence reads: CASSREIGVGISGANVLTF. The CDR3, as DNA: TGTGCCAGCAGTCGAGAGATCGGGGTGGGAATCTCTGGGGCCAACGTCCTGACTTTC.

This clone came up once. V gene TRBV2 combines with J gene TRBJ1-2; D unresolved. This CDR3 has 15 amino acids. V was cut by 6 bases and J by 5 bases, with 19 bases left in between. From germline, CDR1 is SNHLY and CDR2 FYNNEI. The CDR3 loop reads CASRLEQIQTYGYTF. The CDR3 DNA reads TGTGCCAGCAGACTCGAACAGATCCAAACTTATGGCTACACCTTC. Full variable domain (remainder filled in from reference TRBV2 and TRBJ1-2): EPEVTQTPSHQVTQMGQEVILRCVPISNHLYFYWYRQILGQKVEFLVSFYNNEISEKSEIFDDQFSVERPDGSNFTLKIRSTKLEDSAMYFCASRLEQIQTYGYTFGSGTRLTVV.

The chain uses TRBV19 and TRBJ2-3; 7 bases are shared with TRBD2. CDR3 length: 15 amino acids. The V and J ends lost 3 bases and 6 bases, in that order; junction bases with no gene match: 9. CDR1 and CDR2 from the germline V gene are LNHDA and SQIVND (reference sequence). CDR3: CASSMSGRAWDTQYF. DNA of the CDR3: TGTGCCAGTAGTATGAGTGGGAGGGCCTGGGATACGCAGTATTTT.

A remark on this clone: A far larger clone is one base from this, pointing to a likely read error. The chain carries TRBV28 and TRBJ2-5; 8 bases are a match to TRBD2. The germline CDR1 and CDR2 sequences are MDHEN and SYDVKM. V lost 3 bases and J lost 4; bases outside the gene matches: 10. This CDR3 contains 16 residues. CDR3 in DNA: TGTGCCAGCAGTTTGACTGGCGGGAGGTTGGGAGAGACCCAGTACTTC. It specifies CASSLTGGRLGETQYF.

The genes are TRBV5-6 and TRBJ1-4; D is undetermined. This CDR3 has 14 residues. Germline lookup yields CDR1 SGHDT and CDR2 YYEEEE. Trimming pared 5 bases from V and 6 bases from J, leaving 14 bases between. CDR3 residues: CASSLPGGHEKLFF. CDR3 nucleotide sequence: TGTGCCAGCAGTTTACCGGGAGGCCATGAAAAACTGTTTTTT.